This T cell receptor (beta chain) was observed in a study of cytomegalovirus exposure and HLA in healthy donors. Across the study: A data release that came early held about 89 million unique TCRs from HLA-typed donors. Study-wide results and limits: Follow-up analysis seemed to connect common viral pathogens with several of the most significant clusters identified. Rare sequences made up most TCRs, while some public TCRs were found in many donors. Earlier analysis found most TCR beta V segments productive about 87% or about 30% of the time.

In the case of this clone: The target antigen is unknown.

Trimming removed 3 bases from V and 0 bases from J, with 6 bases in between. From germline, CDR1 is MNHEY and CDR2 SMNVEV (reference sequence). The CDR3 consists of 14 residues. 13 Jbeta primers and 60 Vbeta primers were used for the PCR. TCRdb keeps only in-frame clones here, not all; method: immunoSEQ multiplex PCR. This table holds 35,000 to 50,000 clones. The V call is TRBV27, the J call TRBJ1-5, with D perhaps matching TRBD1 (5 bases). Sequenced sample: PBMCs. This sequence was found in a male donor in good health and CMV-seronegative. Here the CDR3 reads CASSLTVSNQPQHF. The CDR3 nucleotides read TGTGCCAGCAGTTTGACAGTTAGCAATCAGCCCCAGCATTTT.